What follows are 27 T cell receptor beta chains derived from one specimen sequenced in a study of CD8 T cells in Susac syndrome. Random hexamers served to reverse transcribe roughly 0.45 to 1 ug RNA. Via MiXCR, TCRdb re-called the immunoSEQ multiplex PCR reads, giving one row per CDR3 protein. The sample lists fewer than 150,000 distinct CDR3 sequences, approximately 89% occurring once. Sequencing was performed on CD8+ T cells from PBMCs. These receptors came from a human donor with multiple sclerosis.

The rearrangement joins TRBV12-3 or TRBV12-4 to TRBJ2-5, with D unresolved. The CDR3 extends over 14 amino acids. V lost 5 bases and J lost 5, with 15 bases in between. The chain's CDR3 is CASSPTGPAETQYF. In nucleotides, the CDR3 is TGTGCCAGCAGTCCCACCGGGCCAGCGGAGACCCAGTACTTC.

The V gene is TRBV12-3 or TRBV12-4, the J gene TRBJ2-3; D gene unclear. V lost 3 bases, J lost 6 bases, and 13 bases lay in between. The CDR3 spans 14 residues. CDR3 sequence reads: CASSFDPNGDTQYF. The CDR3 region has the DNA TGTGCCAGCAGTTTCGACCCTAACGGGGATACGCAGTATTTT.

The chain uses TRBV5-1 and TRBJ1-1, with D perhaps TRBD1 (6 bases). Germline assignment: CDR1 SGHRS and CDR2 YFSETQ. The CDR3 is 13 residues long. Trimming shortened V by 0 bases and J by 10 bases, and 13 bases separated the two germline ends. CDR3 amino acids: CASSLGGAGGAFF. CDR3 bases: TGCGCCAGCAGCTTGGGGGGGGCCGGTGGAGCTTTCTTT.

The J gene is TRBJ1-4, the V gene TRBV5-1; 9 bases are a match to TRBD1. The junction had 4 bases not matched to a gene; V was cut back by 5 bases and J by 8 bases. Germline-derived CDR1 and CDR2 are SGHRS and YFSETQ. The CDR3 covers 13 residues. The CDR3 coding sequence is TGCGCCAGCAGGGGGACAGGGAACGAAAAACTGTTTTTT. This sequence encodes CASRGTGNEKLFF.

V is TRBV28 and J is TRBJ2-4; 8 bases are a match to TRBD2. The J segment lost 4 bases and the V segment lost 8 bases, leaving 10 bases of the junction unmatched. Germline V CDR1 and CDR2: MDHEN, SYDVKM. This CDR3 contains 15 residues. The CDR3 here is CASHSPTSAKNIQYF. The DNA of the CDR3 is TGTGCCAGCCACTCACCGACTAGCGCGAAAAACATTCAGTACTTC.

The rearrangement uses TRBV28 and TRBJ1-5, with 7 bases lining up with TRBD1. Per germline, CDR1 MDHEN and CDR2 SYDVKM. There are 15 residues in the CDR3. The trim removed 3 bases at V and 3 bases at J, leaving 5 bases unmatched. CDR3 amino acids: CASSLGQPINQPQHF. The CDR3 nucleotides are TGTGCCAGCAGTTTGGGACAGCCCATCAATCAGCCCCAGCATTTT.

This rearrangement joins TRBV7-9 to TRBJ2-5; D gene unclear. The CDR3 is made up of 13 amino acids. Germline lookup yields CDR1 SEHNR and CDR2 FQNEAQ (reference sequence). V was pared by 4 bases and J by 3 bases, with 9 bases between. The CDR3 DNA follows: TGTGCCAGCAGCTCACCTCTAAAAGAGACCCAGTACTTC. It specifies CASSSPLKETQYF.

The chain couples TRBV2 to TRBJ2-1, with D possibly matching TRBD1 (6 bases). Germline CDR1 reads SNHLY; CDR2 reads FYNNEI. Trimming pared 5 bases from V and 7 bases from J, leaving 15 bases between. This CDR3 is 14 amino acids long. CDR3 nucleotides: TGTGCCAGCAGTCAGCTTTCGGACAGAAATGAGCAGTTCTTC. Its protein is CASSQLSDRNEQFF.

The chain has TRBV15 and TRBJ1-2; tentatively, D is TRBD1 (6 bases). The CDR3 has 16 residues. Germline CDR1 reads LNHNV; CDR2 reads YYDKDF (reference sequence). Trimming removed 0 bases from V and 3 bases from J, with 14 bases in between. CDR3 loop: CATSRESTGWDYGYTF. CDR3 sequence (DNA): TGTGCCACCAGCAGAGAATCTACAGGGTGGGACTATGGCTACACCTTC.

Note on this clonotype: A junction boundary mismatches the germline segment, possibly from a read error. The rearrangement joins TRBV3-1 to TRBJ2-4, with D tentatively TRBD2 (5 bases). CDR3 length: 16 amino acids. CDR1 and CDR2 from the germline V gene are LGHDT and YNNKEL (reference sequence). The CDR3 region has the DNA TGTGCCAGCGGCCAGCCGGTCGGGATTGCCAAAAACATTCAGTACTTC. Translating gives CASGQPVGIAKNIQYF. Variable domain in full (rest from reference TRBV3-1 and TRBJ2-4): DTAVSQTPKYLVTQMGNDKSIKCEQNLGHDTMYWYKQDSKKFLKIMFSYNNKELIINETVPNRFSPKSPDKAHLNLHINSLELGDSAVYFCASGQPVGIAKNIQYFGAGTRLSVL.

This rearrangement joins TRBV19 to TRBJ2-2; no firm D call. CDR1 LNHDA and CDR2 SQIVND come from the germline V gene (reference sequence). Deletions cut 5 bases from V and 4 bases from J, with 8 bases between. The CDR3 is 13 amino acids. The DNA for the CDR3 is TGTGCCAGTAGTCCCGGCCCCACCGGGGAGCTGTTTTTT. Its protein product is CASSPGPTGELFF. The full variable domain, its missing parts supplied by reference TRBV19 and TRBJ2-2, is DGGITQSPKYLFRKEGQNVTLSCEQNLNHDAMYWYRQDPGQGLRLIYYSQIVNDFQKGDIAEGYSVSREKKESFPLTVTSAQKNPTAFYLCASSPGPTGELFFGEGSRLTVL.

The chain is built from TRBV30 and TRBJ1-1, with D hard to call. The CDR3 is 10 amino acids. The V end lost 5 bases, the J end lost 5 bases, and 6 bases lay between the germline ends. Per germline, CDR1 GTSNPN and CDR2 SVGIG (reference sequence). The CDR3 DNA reads TGTGCCTGGGAGGAGACTGAAGCTTTCTTT. This codes for CAWEETEAFF.

The V and J genes are TRBV12-3 or TRBV12-4 and TRBJ1-2; 7 bases line up with TRBD1. The CDR3 length is 15 residues. J gave up 2 bases and V 5 bases, and 8 bases lay outside the gene matches. CDR3 loop: CASSPVGTVNYGYTF. The DNA of the CDR3 is TGTGCCAGCAGTCCTGTCGGGACAGTAAACTATGGCTACACCTTC.

J is TRBJ1-2 and V is TRBV7-9; no firm D call. Per the germline V gene, CDR1 is SEHNR and CDR2 is FQNEAQ (reference sequence). The length of the CDR3 is 15 residues. Trimming shortened V by 6 bases and J by 3 bases, and 17 bases separated the two germline ends. The CDR3 reads CASSPLLGRDYGYTF. The DNA of the CDR3 is TGTGCCAGCAGTCCCCTCCTCGGTCGGGACTATGGCTACACCTTC.

V and J are TRBV11-2 and TRBJ2-7; 11 bases agree with TRBD2. The V gene's germline CDR1 is SGHAT and CDR2 FQNNGV. With 4 bases clipped from V and 3 bases from J, the junction kept 17 bases outside the gene matches. The CDR3 runs 19 residues. The CDR3 DNA reads TGTGCCAGCAGCTACACCGGGACTAGCGGAAGTCCCCCTTTCTACGAGCAGTACTTC. Translation gives CASSYTGTSGSPPFYEQYF. The whole variable domain, filled in from reference TRBV11-2 and TRBJ2-7, reads EAGVAQSPRYKIIEKRQSVAFWCNPISGHATLYWYQQILGQGPKLLIQFQNNGVVDDSQLPKDRFSAERLKGVDSTLKIQPAKLEDSAVYLCASSYTGTSGSPPFYEQYFGPGTRLTVT.

This sequence joins TRBV29-1 and TRBJ1-2; perhaps TRBD1 as D (5 bases). This CDR3 has 12 residues. Germline-derived CDR1 and CDR2 are SQVTM and ANQGSEA. The V and J ends lost 3 bases and 6 bases respectively, with 11 bases between them. The CDR3 is CSVDPGTDGYTF. The DNA of the CDR3 is TGCAGCGTTGACCCAGGGACGGATGGCTACACCTTC.

V and J are TRBV2 and TRBJ1-1; weak D call: TRBD1 (5 bases). Deletions cut 3 bases from V and 2 bases from J, with 16 bases between. CDR1 is SNHLY and CDR2 is FYNNEI in the germline V gene. The CDR3 totals 16 residues. The CDR3 DNA is TGTGCCAGCAGTGAGTCGGAACGGGACCTAAACACTGAAGCTTTCTTT. Its protein is CASSESERDLNTEAFF.

V and J are TRBV28 and TRBJ1-2; a weak D match, TRBD1 (6 bases). CDR3 length: 16 amino acids. Trimming removed 4 bases from V and 4 bases from J, with 19 bases in between. Germline values: CDR1 MDHEN, CDR2 SYDVKM. The DNA for the CDR3 is TGTGCCAGCAGTTCGGAGCGGGACACCGGCGGCTATGGCTACACCTTC. It specifies CASSSERDTGGYGYTF.

This chain connects TRBV9 to TRBJ2-3; D is unclear. The CDR3 spans 15 residues. Trimming took off 0 bases at V and 4 bases at J, with 12 bases between the two ends. Germline values: CDR1 SGDLS, CDR2 YYNGEE. CDR3 amino acids: CASSVGLYSADTQYF. For the CDR3, the DNA is TGTGCCAGCAGCGTAGGTCTATACTCCGCAGATACGCAGTATTTT. Combining the CDR3 with reference TRBV9 and TRBJ2-3 gives the whole variable domain DSGVTQTPKHLITATGQRVTLRCSPRSGDLSVYWYQQSLDQGLQFLIQYYNGEERAKGNILERFSAQQFPDLHSELNLSSLELGDSALYFCASSVGLYSADTQYFGPGTRLTVL.

The chain is built from TRBV13 and TRBJ2-1; D remains unclear. This CDR3 contains 13 residues. V gave up 1 base and J gave up 7 bases, with 8 bases separating them. Germline loops: CDR1 PRHDT, CDR2 FYEKMQ (reference sequence). As DNA, the CDR3 is TGTGCCAGCAGCTTAGCAGCGTTGAATGAGCAGTTCTTC. Encoded protein: CASSLAALNEQFF.

This rearrangement joins TRBV20-1 to TRBJ2-2; 11 positions match TRBD2. Losses at the gene ends were 3 bases for V and 0 bases for J; bases not matched to a gene: 3. The CDR3 extends over 16 amino acids. CDR1 is DFQATT and CDR2 is SNEGSKA in the germline V gene (reference sequence). CDR3 DNA sequence: TGCAGTGCTAGGGGACTAGCGGACGCGAACACCGGGGAGCTGTTTTTT. Amino acids: CSARGLADANTGELFF.

This chain joins TRBV28 and TRBJ2-1; D might be TRBD1 or TRBD2, each matching 6 bases. The V gene's germline CDR1 is MDHEN and CDR2 SYDVKM. Trimming removed 7 bases at V and 2 bases at J, with 18 bases between. This CDR3 comprises 16 residues. The CDR3 reads CASTTWGRDTYNEQFF. CDR3 sequence (DNA): TGTGCCAGCACTACATGGGGGCGGGATACCTACAATGAGCAGTTCTTC.

J is TRBJ2-6 and V is TRBV4-3, with D perhaps TRBD2 (5 bases). The CDR3 runs to 16 residues. Trimming removed 0 bases at V and 3 bases at J, with 9 bases between. Germline V gene lookup returns CDR1 LGHNA and CDR2 YSLEER. CDR3 sequence reads: CASSQDRAGGANVLTF. The CDR3 DNA is TGCGCCAGCAGCCAAGATAGGGCGGGTGGGGCCAACGTCCTGACTTTC.

This chain links TRBV15 with TRBJ2-2; D unclear. CDR3 length equals 14 residues. The V and J ends lost 4 bases and 1 base respectively, with 7 bases between them. CDR1 and CDR2 (germline): LNHNV, YYDKDF (reference sequence). The CDR3 sequence is CATSKSRNTGELFF. The CDR3 DNA reads TGTGCCACCAGCAAATCTCGGAACACCGGGGAGCTGTTTTTT.

CDR3 in amino acids: CASSVEGLARGETQYF. The CDR3 nucleotides read TGTGCCAGCAGCGTAGAAGGGCTAGCAAGGGGAGAGACCCAGTACTTC. The genes are TRBV9 and TRBJ2-5; possibly TRBD1 or TRBD2 for D (5 bases each). Trimming removed 0 bases at V and 4 bases at J, with 16 bases between. This CDR3 comprises 16 residues. Germline V gives CDR1 SGDLS, CDR2 YYNGEE.

The chain is built from TRBV12-5 and TRBJ2-3; a possible D gene is TRBD2 (7 bases). Germline V gene sequence: CDR1 LGHNT, CDR2 FRNRAP. V gave up 8 bases and J gave up 3 bases, with 18 bases separating them. The CDR3 length is 15 residues. CDR3 in DNA: TGTGCTAGTACCCTCAAGGGGGGGATGACAGATACGCAGTATTTT. Amino acids: CASTLKGGMTDTQYF.

The chain is built from TRBV18 and TRBJ1-2; D unresolved. The CDR3 has 11 amino acids. Germline CDR1 and CDR2: KGHSH and LQKENI. The germline V and J ends were trimmed by 8 bases and 3 bases, with 7 bases remaining between them. CDR3 region: CASGRYYGYTF. CDR3 bases: TGTGCCAGCGGAAGGTACTATGGCTACACCTTC.